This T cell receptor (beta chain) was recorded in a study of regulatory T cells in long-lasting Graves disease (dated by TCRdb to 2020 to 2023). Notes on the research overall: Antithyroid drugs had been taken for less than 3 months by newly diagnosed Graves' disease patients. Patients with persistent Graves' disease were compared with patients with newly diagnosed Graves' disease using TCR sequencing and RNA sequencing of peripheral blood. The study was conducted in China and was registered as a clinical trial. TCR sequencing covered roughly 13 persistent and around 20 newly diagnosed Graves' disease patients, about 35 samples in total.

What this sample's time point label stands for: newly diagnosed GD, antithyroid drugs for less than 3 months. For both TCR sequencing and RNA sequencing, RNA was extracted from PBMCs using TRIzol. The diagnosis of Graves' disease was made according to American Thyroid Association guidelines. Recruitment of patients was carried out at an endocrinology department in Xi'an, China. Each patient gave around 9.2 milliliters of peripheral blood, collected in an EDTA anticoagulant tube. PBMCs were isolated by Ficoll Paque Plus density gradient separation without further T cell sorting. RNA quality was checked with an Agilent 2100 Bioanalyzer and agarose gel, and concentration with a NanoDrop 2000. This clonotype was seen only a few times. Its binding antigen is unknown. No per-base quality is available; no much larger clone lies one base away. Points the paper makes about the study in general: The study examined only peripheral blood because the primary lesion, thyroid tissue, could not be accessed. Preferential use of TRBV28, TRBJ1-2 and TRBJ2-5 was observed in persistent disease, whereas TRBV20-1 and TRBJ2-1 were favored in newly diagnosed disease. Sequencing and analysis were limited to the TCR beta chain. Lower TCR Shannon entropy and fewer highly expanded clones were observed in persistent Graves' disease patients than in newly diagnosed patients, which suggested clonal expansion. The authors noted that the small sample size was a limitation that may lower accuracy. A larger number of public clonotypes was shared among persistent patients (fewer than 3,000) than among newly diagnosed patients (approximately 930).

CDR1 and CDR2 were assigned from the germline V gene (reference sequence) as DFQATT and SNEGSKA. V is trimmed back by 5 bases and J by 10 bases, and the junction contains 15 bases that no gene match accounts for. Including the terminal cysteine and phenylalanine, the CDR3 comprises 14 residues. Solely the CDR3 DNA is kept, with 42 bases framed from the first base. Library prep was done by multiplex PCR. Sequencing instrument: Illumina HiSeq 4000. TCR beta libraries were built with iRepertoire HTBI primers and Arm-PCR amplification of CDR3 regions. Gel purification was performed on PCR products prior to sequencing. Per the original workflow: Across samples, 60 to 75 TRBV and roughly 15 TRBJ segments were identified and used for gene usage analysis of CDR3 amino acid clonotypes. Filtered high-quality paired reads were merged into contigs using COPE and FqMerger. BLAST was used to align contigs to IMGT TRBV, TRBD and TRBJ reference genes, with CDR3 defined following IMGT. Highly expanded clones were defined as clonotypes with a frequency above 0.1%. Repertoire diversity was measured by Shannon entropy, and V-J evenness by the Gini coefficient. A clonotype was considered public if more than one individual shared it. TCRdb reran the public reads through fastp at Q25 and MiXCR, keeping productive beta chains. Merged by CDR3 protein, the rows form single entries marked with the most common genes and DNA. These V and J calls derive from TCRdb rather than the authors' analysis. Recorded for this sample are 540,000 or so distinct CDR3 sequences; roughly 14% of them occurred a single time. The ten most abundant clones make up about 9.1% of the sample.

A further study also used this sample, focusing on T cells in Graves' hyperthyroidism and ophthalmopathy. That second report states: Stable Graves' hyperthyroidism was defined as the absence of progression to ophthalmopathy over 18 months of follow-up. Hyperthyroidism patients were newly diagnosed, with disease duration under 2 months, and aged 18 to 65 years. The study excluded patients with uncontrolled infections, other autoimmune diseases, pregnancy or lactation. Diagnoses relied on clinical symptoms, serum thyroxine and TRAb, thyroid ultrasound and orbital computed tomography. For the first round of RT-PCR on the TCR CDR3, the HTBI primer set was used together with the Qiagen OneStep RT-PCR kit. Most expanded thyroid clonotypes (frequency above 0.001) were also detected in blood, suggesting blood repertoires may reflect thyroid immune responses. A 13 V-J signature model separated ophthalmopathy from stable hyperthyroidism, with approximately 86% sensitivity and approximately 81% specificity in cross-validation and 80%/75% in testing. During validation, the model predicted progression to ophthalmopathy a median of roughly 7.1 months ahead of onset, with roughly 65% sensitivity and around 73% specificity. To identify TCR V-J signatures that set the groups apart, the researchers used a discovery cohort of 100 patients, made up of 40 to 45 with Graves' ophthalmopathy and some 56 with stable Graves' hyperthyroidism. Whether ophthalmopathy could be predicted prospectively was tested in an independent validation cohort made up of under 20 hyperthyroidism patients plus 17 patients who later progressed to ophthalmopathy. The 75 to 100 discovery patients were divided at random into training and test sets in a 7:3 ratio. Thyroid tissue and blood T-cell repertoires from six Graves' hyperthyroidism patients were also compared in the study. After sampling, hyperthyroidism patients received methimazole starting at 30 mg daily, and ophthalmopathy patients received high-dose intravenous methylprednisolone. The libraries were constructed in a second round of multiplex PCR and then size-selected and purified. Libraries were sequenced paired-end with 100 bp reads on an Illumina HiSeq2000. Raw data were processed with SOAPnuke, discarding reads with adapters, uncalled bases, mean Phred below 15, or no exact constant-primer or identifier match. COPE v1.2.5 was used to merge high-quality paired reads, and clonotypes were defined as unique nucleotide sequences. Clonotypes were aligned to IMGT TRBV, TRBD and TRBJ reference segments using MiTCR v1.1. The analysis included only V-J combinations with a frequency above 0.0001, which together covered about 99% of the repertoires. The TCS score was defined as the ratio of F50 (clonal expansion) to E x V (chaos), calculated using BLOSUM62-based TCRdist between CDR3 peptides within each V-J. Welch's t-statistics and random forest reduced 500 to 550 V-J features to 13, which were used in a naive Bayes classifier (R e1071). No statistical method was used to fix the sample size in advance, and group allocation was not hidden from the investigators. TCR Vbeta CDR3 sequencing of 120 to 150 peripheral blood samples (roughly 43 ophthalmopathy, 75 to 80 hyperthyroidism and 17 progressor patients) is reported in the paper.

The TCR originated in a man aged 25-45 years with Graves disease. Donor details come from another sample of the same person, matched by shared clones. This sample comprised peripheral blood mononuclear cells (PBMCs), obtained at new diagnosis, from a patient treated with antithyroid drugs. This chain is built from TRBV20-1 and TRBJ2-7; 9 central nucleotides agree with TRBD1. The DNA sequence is TGCAGTGCTCGTCGAGACAGGGGGGACTGGGTACAGTACTTC. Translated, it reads CSARRDRGDWVQYF.